This paragraph reports one T cell receptor (beta chain). This entry is derived from a study of OX40 agonist ivuxolimab in advanced cancers. Study overall: From about 23 to 85 years was the age range, with a mean of around 60 years, and around 80% were male.

Germline V gene lookup returns CDR1 SEHNR and CDR2 FQNEAQ (reference sequence). This CDR3 region has 17 residues. Between the trimmed V and J ends, which lost 7 bases and 4 bases, there was a span of 20 bases. Autoimmune disease history or systemic immunosuppression barred patients. Only in-frame clones appear in the TCRdb table, and some are missing; sequencing was by immunoSEQ multiplex PCR. The sample records about 11,000 clones, around nine tenths being singletons. The material sequenced was CD4+ or CD8+ T cells sorted from blood, taken in a trial of the OX40 agonist ivuxolimab. The chain joins TRBV7-9 to TRBJ2-6, with TRBD2 as a possible D gene (6 bases). This TCR came from an adult with an advanced solid tumor such as melanoma, head and neck, liver or kidney cancer. Here the CDR3 reads CASTPGLAIEGANVLTF. The CDR3 nucleotides are TGTGCCAGCACGCCGGGACTGGCAATAGAAGGGGCCAACGTCCTGACTTTC.